This record looks at one T cell receptor beta chain sequence and its context. This clone has just one count. The antigen this receptor binds is unknown. Within one base of it there is no much larger clone, and no base qualities were kept. The data stem from a study of PD-1 blockade in classical Hodgkin lymphoma (dated by TCRdb to the early 2020s). Concerning the study at large: Nivolumab dosing was 3 mg/kg intravenously every 2 weeks, continuing until either disease progression or unacceptable toxicity. The study used CyTOF and TCR beta sequencing to define a peripheral blood immune signature of response to PD-1 blockade in classical Hodgkin lymphoma.

The Qiagen DNeasy kit was used to extract genomic DNA from unsorted PBMCs and from the negatively selected CD4+ and CD8+ fractions. Amplification of TCR beta CDR3 regions was done by immunoSEQ multiplex PCR with primers that anneal to V and J segments. A synthetic immune receptor repertoire was used to minimize amplification bias, and any residual bias was removed computationally once sequencing was done. In the paper's pipeline: Repertoire diversity was quantified as the Shannon entropy index using custom Python scripts. The unsorted, CD4+ and CD8+ repertoires were each analyzed separately, with the exception of combined analyses, where CD4+ and CD8+ sequences were merged in silico. A clone counted as expanded when the clone's frequency after treatment rose at least 2-fold relative to C1D1, and clones undetected at baseline were given a pseudocount of 0.5. Clones with 0 or 1 copy at C1D1 were defined as singleton clones, while clones with 2 or more copies were defined as non-singleton clones. By matching protein sequences in sorted samples from the same patient, clones expanded in unsorted samples were annotated as CD4+, CD8+ or unknown. Wilcoxon tests were applied to paired samples to test diversity changes from C1D1 to C4D1. What TCRdb holds here is the immuneACCESS table cut down to in-frame rearrangements. Part of the clones is not present; checked against another copy, under half of the missing clones reflect an unresolved V gene, and the others are unexplained. V and J calls and clone size come straight from that table; D and trimming were deduced from the DNA. In all, the sample holds approximately 11,000 clones, and roughly four fifths of those were seen once. The top ten clonotypes cover 3.3% of the sample.

The germline V gene encodes CDR1 GTSNPN and CDR2 SVGIG (reference sequence). V lost 2 bases and J lost 4 bases; the stretch between them is 9 bases long. The CDR3 runs 14 residues from the cysteine to the phenylalanine. CDR3 DNA is the only sequence kept; it has 42 bases, read in frame from the first base. What the work shows at the level of the full study, not this receptor alone: Baseline TCR diversity was reported to be lower in newly diagnosed patients than in healthy donors and to be lower still in relapsed/refractory patients. The study was restricted to a single clinical trial cohort, and the causes of repertoire differences, possibly disease activity or prior therapy, were left undefined. Trial patients achieving complete response had baseline diversity similar to newly diagnosed patients, whereas partial responders and progressors had significantly lower diversity. Diversity was lower in patients who began nivolumab less than 1 year after ASCT, so these patients were left out of later analyses to avoid confounding by immune reconstitution. A significant rise by C4D1 was seen in CD4+ but not CD8+ TCR diversity (p=0.0027 vs p=0.16), with the rise being most apparent in complete responders (p=0.02).

The meaning of the sample's time point label: cycle 4 day 1 (C4D1), after 6 weeks of nivolumab. Every trial patient had relapsed following autologous stem cell transplantation, and prior brentuximab vedotin exposure was what differed among cohorts A, B and C. A Miltenyi CD4+ T cell isolation kit was used for magnetic negative selection to purify CD4+ T cells from thawed PBMCs. The trial cohort included 55 to 65 patients with relapsed/refractory classical Hodgkin lymphoma, and each patient had a best overall response of complete response, partial response or progressive disease. In the multi-cohort phase II CheckMate 205 trial, trial patients received single-agent nivolumab. An independent review committee assessed best overall response by applying the 2007 International Working Group response criteria. Trial PBMCs were obtained immediately prior to nivolumab initiation (C1D1) and on therapy at cycle 2 day 1 and cycle 4 day 1. Peripheral blood was collected in 8 mL Vacutainer Cell Preparation Tubes, from which PBMCs were isolated by centrifugation and then cryopreserved. Purified CD4+ and CD8+ fractions were prepared only for cases with an additional available PBMC sample. On LS columns in a quadroMACS separator, the magnetically labelled cells were depleted, and the flow-through was collected as the purified fraction.

The sample consisted of CD4+ T cells from blood, taken before the fourth cycle of nivolumab. The clonotype was recovered from a human donor with classical Hodgkin lymphoma. The V and J genes are TRBV30 and TRBJ2-6, with the D segment identity uncertain. The CDR3 protein is CAWSSALGANVLTF. The DNA is TGTGCCTGGAGTTCCGCCCTGGGGGCCAACGTCCTGACTTTC.